This T cell receptor beta chain appears in the sequencing data of a study of blood T cell repertoires in COVID-19. On the study more broadly: The United States, Italy and Spain were the sources of the acute and convalescent COVID-19 samples. Sample material is recorded as cDNA or gDNA derived from T cells, B-cell-depleted T cells, or PBMCs.

Original data processing: Nucleated cell number was recorded as an estimate derived from reference gene primer amplification. This table comes from immunoSEQ multiplex PCR, and its TCRdb copy is limited to in-frame clones, with some not included. That table furnishes V, J and clone size, whereas the DNA furnished D and trimming. The data contain 90,000 to 110,000 clones, nearly 85% of them singletons. CDR3 length: 17 residues. The germline V and J ends were trimmed by 1 base and 1 base, with 14 bases remaining between them. The rearrangement uses TRBV23-1 and TRBJ1-5, with D possibly TRBD1 on 5 matching bases. TRBV23-1 is an ORF, with its function uncertain. This clonotype was sampled from a woman between 45 and 60 years old with acute or convalescent COVID-19. Sequenced sample: peripheral blood. CDR3 sequence: CASSQCDKTASNQPQHF. In DNA, the CDR3 is TGCGCCAGCAGTCAATGCGACAAGACAGCCAGCAATCAGCCCCAGCATTTT.